The 20 T cell receptor beta chains presented below share a single source sample, sequenced in a study of human T cells and chemical hapten exposure. In TCRdb, the RACE reads were re-called with MiXCR into one record per CDR3 protein. This sample yields roughly 90,000 distinct CDR3 sequences, of which around 9.9% are seen a single time; around 1.1% belongs to the top ten. Time point denoted: patch test 3, about 24 weeks after DPC sensitization. Treatment: therapeutic diphenylcyclopropenone sensitization with weekly scalp DPC. The specimen was whole blood, collected in connection with sensitization to the hapten diphenylcyclopropenone (DPC). Receptors were obtained from a woman aged 25 to 39 with alopecia areata. Some clones in this sample may be carry-over from other donors' samples.

This clonotype was seen a handful of times. The V and J genes are TRBV6-5 and TRBJ2-1; 8 nucleotides line up with TRBD2. V lost 10 bases and J lost 9; bases outside the gene matches: 14. Germline V gene sequence: CDR1 MNHEY, CDR2 SVGAGI. This CDR3 region has 14 residues. This CDR3 is CATKDGGVRGEQFF. CDR3 nucleotide sequence: TGTGCCACCAAGGACGGGGGGGTCAGAGGTGAGCAGTTCTTC.

The sample holds a few counts of this clonotype. V usage is TRBV18 and J usage is TRBJ2-7, with D unclear. V lost 1 base and J 3 bases, leaving 13 bases between the germline ends. The CDR3 is made up of 15 amino acids. Germline V lookup: CDR1 KGHSH, CDR2 LQKENI. The CDR3 spells CASSPRVSGVYEQYF. CDR3 coding DNA: TGTGCCAGCTCACCACGAGTCTCGGGTGTCTACGAGCAGTACTTC. The variable domain in full, completed from reference TRBV18 and TRBJ2-7, reads NAGVMQNPRHLVRRRGQEARLRCSPMKGHSHVYWYRQLPEEGLKFMVYLQKENIIDESGMPKERFSAEFPKEGPSILRIQQVVRGDSAAYFCASSPRVSGVYEQYFGPGTRLTVT.

This clonotype was seen ten or more times. This chain links TRBV2 with TRBJ2-6, with D uncertain. The germline CDR1 and CDR2 sequences are SNHLY and FYNNEI. V was trimmed by 0 bases and J by 0 bases, leaving 3 bases between them. CDR3 size: 15 residues. Here the CDR3 DNA reads TGTGCCAGCAGTGAAGCTGTCTCTGGGGCCAACGTCCTGACTTTC. Residues: CASSEAVSGANVLTF.

This clonotype was picked up many times. The junction shows a germline mismatch at one end, possibly a read error. V and J are TRBV3-1 and TRBJ1-1; TRBD1 matches at 8 bases. This CDR3 has 13 amino acids. CDR1 is LGHDT and CDR2 is YNNKEL in the germline V gene (reference sequence). The CDR3 DNA reads TGTGCCAGCAGTCAAGACAGGGGCGCTGAAGCTTTCTTT. Encoded protein: CASSQDRGAEAFF.

The J gene is TRBJ2-5, the V gene TRBV28; perhaps TRBD1 as D (6 bases). Germline lookup yields CDR1 MDHEN and CDR2 SYDVKM. V lost 3 bases and J 1 base, leaving 9 bases between the germline ends. This CDR3 has 14 amino acids. CDR3 sequence reads: CASSLTGFQETQYF. In DNA form, the CDR3 reads TGTGCCAGCAGTTTGACAGGCTTCCAAGAGACCCAGTACTTC.

In this sample, this clonotype turned up many times. A junction boundary mismatches the germline segment, possibly from a read error. The chain joins TRBV7-7 to TRBJ2-7, with 13 bases aligning to TRBD2. CDR1 is SSHAT, CDR2 FNYEAQ, per germline (reference sequence). The CDR3 loop spans 15 amino acids. The chain's CDR3 is CASSQGLAGTEEQYF. DNA for the CDR3: TGTGCTAGCAGCCAGGGACTAGCGGGAACGGAAGAGCAGTACTTC.

This clonotype was recorded at least ten times. The CDR3 region is CSVNHLNYGYTF. The DNA for the CDR3 is TGCAGCGTCAATCACCTTAACTATGGCTACACCTTC. This chain uses TRBV29-1 with TRBJ1-2; no clear D. Trimming pared 6 bases from V and 1 base from J, leaving 9 bases between. CDR1 is SQVTM, CDR2 ANQGSEA, per germline. The CDR3 loop spans 12 amino acids.

The V call is TRBV28, the J call TRBJ1-1; possible D gene TRBD1, 5 bases. The CDR3 has 14 amino acids. Trimming removed 6 bases at V and 4 bases at J, with 15 bases between. From germline, CDR1 is MDHEN and CDR2 SYDVKM. The CDR3 region is CASRTTGGGTEAFF. For the CDR3, the DNA is TGTGCCAGCAGGACAACAGGCGGGGGCACTGAAGCTTTCTTT.

The J gene is TRBJ2-7, the V gene TRBV27; 10 nucleotides line up with TRBD2. The V segment lost 6 bases and the J segment 9 bases; nucleotides outside the gene matches: 17. CDR1 and CDR2 (germline): MNHEY, SMNVEV (reference sequence). This CDR3 comprises 16 residues. CDR3 region: CASSPLPAGGLVAQYV. The CDR3 coding sequence is TGTGCCAGCAGCCCCCTTCCAGCGGGGGGGCTCGTGGCGCAGTACGTC.

Many counts were recorded for this clonotype. The gene calls are TRBV28 and TRBJ2-7; 12 positions match TRBD2. The CDR3 length is 15 residues. After removal of 6 bases from V and 7 bases from J, the junction contained 10 bases not matched to a gene. The germline V gene encodes CDR1 MDHEN and CDR2 SYDVKM. The CDR3 sequence: CASRPRLAGVEEQYF. The CDR3 DNA follows: TGTGCCAGCAGACCAAGACTAGCGGGAGTGGAAGAGCAGTACTTC.

This clonotype occurred a few times. V usage is TRBV4-1 and J usage is TRBJ1-4; D is uncertain. CDR3 length: 15 residues. The germline CDR1 and CDR2 sequences are MGHRA and YSYEKL. V gave up 0 bases and J gave up 8 bases, with 13 bases separating them. The CDR3 DNA is TGCGCCAGCAGCCAAGATCTGTCGCGGCGGGAAAAACTGTTTTTT. Translation gives CASSQDLSRREKLFF.

Concerning this clonotype itself: A clone one base away is much larger, so this may be a read error. The chain links TRBV5-1 to TRBJ1-1; D not certain. The V end lost 0 bases, the J end lost 5 bases, and 14 bases lay between the germline ends. The CDR3 runs 15 residues. The germline CDR1 and CDR2 sequences are SGHRS and YFSETQ. The CDR3 DNA sequence: TGCGCCAGCAGCTTGGCAAGGCGATGGACGACTGAAGCTTTCTTT. Encoded protein: CASSLARRWTTEAFF.

This clonotype occurred a few times. This chain uses TRBV18 with TRBJ2-7, with TRBD1 matching 7 bases. The CDR3 consists of 14 residues. Germline V lookup: CDR1 KGHSH, CDR2 LQKENI. J lost 2 bases, V lost 3 bases, and 4 bases had no gene match. CDR3 sequence (DNA): TGTGCCAGCTCACCCGGGACAGAACCCTACGAGCAGTACTTC. Protein: CASSPGTEPYEQYF.

This clonotype was seen at least ten times. The chain joins TRBV7-2 to TRBJ2-5; 8 bases fit TRBD1. This CDR3 region has 13 residues. Germline CDR1 SGHTA, CDR2 FQGNSA. The V and J ends lost 5 bases and 5 bases, in that order; junction bases with no gene match: 4. The CDR3 region has the DNA TGTGCCAGCAGCCCCGGACAGGGTGAGACCCAGTACTTC. It specifies CASSPGQGETQYF.

This rearrangement joins TRBV27 to TRBJ1-6; the D gene is possibly TRBD1 (5 bases). The CDR3 totals 17 residues. Trimming cost V 6 bases and J 0 bases, with 15 bases left between them. CDR1 and CDR2 from the germline V gene are MNHEY and SMNVEV (reference sequence). CDR3 nucleotides: TGTGCCAGCAGACCCACAGGAGGGAGCTCCTATAATTCACCCCTCCACTTT. Translated: CASRPTGGSSYNSPLHF.

This clonotype was observed many times. The chain joins TRBV29-1 to TRBJ2-2; unclear D gene. Germline CDR1 SQVTM, CDR2 ANQGSEA. The CDR3 covers 11 residues. The V and J ends lost 7 bases and 6 bases respectively, with 9 bases between them. CDR3 residues: CSAAQAGELFF. In nucleotides, the CDR3 is TGCAGCGCCGCCCAGGCCGGGGAGCTGTTTTTT.

This chain connects TRBV3-1 to TRBJ1-5; a weak D match, TRBD1 (5 bases). This CDR3 is built from 15 residues. Trimming took off 3 bases at V and 1 base at J, with 10 bases between the two ends. Germline lookup yields CDR1 LGHDT and CDR2 YNNKEL (reference sequence). The CDR3 nucleotides are TGTGCCAGCAGCCAGTGGGGGGGGAGCAATCAGCCCCAGCATTTT. This codes for CASSQWGGSNQPQHF.

The chain employs TRBV20-1 and TRBJ2-1; 8 nucleotides align to TRBD2. J was trimmed by 6 bases and V by 3 bases; bases with no gene match: 16. Germline V lookup: CDR1 DFQATT, CDR2 SNEGSKA (reference sequence). There are 17 residues in the CDR3. The DNA for the CDR3 is TGCAGTGCTAGGCCGGCAGGGACTAGTCGGGGGGCCAATGAGCAGTTCTTC. It yields the protein CSARPAGTSRGANEQFF.

There are a few counts of this clonotype. The J gene is TRBJ2-5, the V gene TRBV6-4, with D uncertain. V lost 2 bases to trimming and J lost 14 bases, with 18 bases between them. The CDR3 is made up of 13 amino acids. Germline lookup yields CDR1 MRHNA and CDR2 SNTAGT. In DNA form, the CDR3 reads TGTGCCAGCAGTGACCCTTCGGGCCAGCTTTCCTACTTC. Protein: CASSDPSGQLSYF.

This clonotype was observed at least ten times. The V gene is TRBV10-3, the J gene TRBJ2-7, with 12 bases fitting TRBD1. The CDR3 spans 15 residues. In germline, CDR1 is ENHRY, CDR2 SYGVKD. After removal of 4 bases from V and 7 bases from J, the junction contained 8 bases not matched to a gene. CDR3 region: CAISAGTGGLEEQYV. CDR3 nucleotides: TGTGCCATCAGTGCGGGGACAGGGGGCTTAGAAGAGCAGTACGTC.